Listed here is a single T cell receptor (beta chain). Its antigen is undetermined. Sampled while nominally healthy, donors likely had unrecorded immune exposures. Use of 60 Vbeta and 13 Jbeta primers characterized the PCR. Repertoires were generated with immunoSEQ multiplex PCR, while TCRdb's copy carries only in-frame clones and drops some. The sample shows around 100,000 clones, more than 65% of them seen only once. There are 13 residues in the CDR3. The V segment lost 2 bases and the J segment 6 bases; nucleotides outside the gene matches: 3. CDR1 SGHDT and CDR2 YYEEEE come from the germline V gene. These data are taken from a study of cytomegalovirus exposure and HLA in healthy donors. Study details: Of the donors genotyped, approximately 430 in all, about 76% fell in the Caucasian-associated ancestry cluster. Study-wide results and caveats: Usually a TCR sequence was rare, but some public TCRs were found in many donors. It was reportedly the case that the classifier diagnosed cytomegalovirus status with high specificity and sensitivity.

The TCR originated in a woman aged 50 to 60 in good health and CMV-seropositive. This chain links TRBV5-6 with TRBJ2-7; 9 bases agree with TRBD1. Sequencing was done on a sample of PBMCs. The DNA for the CDR3 is TGTGCCAGCAGCTTCGACAGGGGGGGCGAGCAGTACTTC. It is translated as CASSFDRGGEQYF.